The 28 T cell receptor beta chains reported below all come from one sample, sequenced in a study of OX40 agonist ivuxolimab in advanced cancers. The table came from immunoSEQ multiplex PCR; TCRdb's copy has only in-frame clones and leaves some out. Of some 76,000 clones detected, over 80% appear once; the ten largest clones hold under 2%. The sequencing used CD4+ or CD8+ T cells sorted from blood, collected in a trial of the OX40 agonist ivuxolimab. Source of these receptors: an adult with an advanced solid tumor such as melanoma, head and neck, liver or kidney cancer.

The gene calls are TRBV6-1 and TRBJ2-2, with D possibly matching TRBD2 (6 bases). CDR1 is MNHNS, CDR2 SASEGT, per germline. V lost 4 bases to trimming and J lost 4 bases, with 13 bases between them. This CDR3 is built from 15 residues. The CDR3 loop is CASSVRASATGELFF. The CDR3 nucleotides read TGTGCCAGCAGTGTTAGGGCTAGCGCCACCGGGGAGCTGTTTTTT.

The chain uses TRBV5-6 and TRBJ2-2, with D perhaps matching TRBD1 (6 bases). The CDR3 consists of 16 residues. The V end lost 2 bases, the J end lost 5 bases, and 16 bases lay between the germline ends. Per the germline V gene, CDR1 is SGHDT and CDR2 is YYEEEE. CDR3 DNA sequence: TGTGCCAGCAGCTTTTTGGACAGAAGAGAGACCGGGGAGCTGTTTTTT. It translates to CASSFLDRRETGELFF.

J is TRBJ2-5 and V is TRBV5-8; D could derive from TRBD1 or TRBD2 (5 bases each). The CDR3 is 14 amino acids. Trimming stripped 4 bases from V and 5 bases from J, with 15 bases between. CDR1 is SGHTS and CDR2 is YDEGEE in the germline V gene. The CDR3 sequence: CASSVRGAWETQYF. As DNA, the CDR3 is TGTGCCAGCAGCGTTCGAGGGGCGTGGGAGACCCAGTACTTC.

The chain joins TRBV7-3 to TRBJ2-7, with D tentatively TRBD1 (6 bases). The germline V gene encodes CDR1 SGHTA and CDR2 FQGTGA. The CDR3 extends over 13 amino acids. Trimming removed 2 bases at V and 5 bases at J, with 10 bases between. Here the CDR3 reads CASSLQPGDEQYF. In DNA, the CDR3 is TGTGCCAGCAGCTTACAGCCAGGGGACGAGCAGTACTTC.

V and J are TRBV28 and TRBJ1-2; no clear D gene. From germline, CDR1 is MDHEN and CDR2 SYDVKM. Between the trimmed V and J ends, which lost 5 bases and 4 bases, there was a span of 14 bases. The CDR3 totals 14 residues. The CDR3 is CASSPDRMGYGYTF. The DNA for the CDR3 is TGTGCCAGCAGTCCGGACCGCATGGGCTATGGCTACACCTTC.

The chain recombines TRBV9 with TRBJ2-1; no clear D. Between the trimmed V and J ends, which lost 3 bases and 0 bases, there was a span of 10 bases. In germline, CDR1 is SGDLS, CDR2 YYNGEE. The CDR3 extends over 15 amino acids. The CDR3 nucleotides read TGTGCCAGCAGCGCAACAGAGAGCTCCTACAATGAGCAGTTCTTC. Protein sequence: CASSATESSYNEQFF.

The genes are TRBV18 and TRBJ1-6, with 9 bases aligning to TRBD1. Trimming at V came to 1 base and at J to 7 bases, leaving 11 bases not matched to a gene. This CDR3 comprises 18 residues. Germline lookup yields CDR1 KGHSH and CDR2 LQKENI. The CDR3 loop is CASSPLSVAGQGNSPLHF. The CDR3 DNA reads TGTGCCAGCTCACCACTTTCCGTGGCGGGACAGGGAAATTCACCCCTCCACTTT.

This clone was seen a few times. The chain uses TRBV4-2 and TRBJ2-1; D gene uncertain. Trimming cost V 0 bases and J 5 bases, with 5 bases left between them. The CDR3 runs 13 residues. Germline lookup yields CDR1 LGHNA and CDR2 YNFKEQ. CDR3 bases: TGTGCCAGCAGCCAAGACCACAACAATGAGCAGTTCTTC. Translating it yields CASSQDHNNEQFF.

CDR3 amino acids: CASSSKTGPTDTQYF. Written as DNA, the CDR3 is TGTGCCAGCAGCTCCAAGACAGGGCCCACAGATACGCAGTATTTT. J is TRBJ2-3 and V is TRBV7-9, with 7 bases that match TRBD1. The CDR3 extends over 15 amino acids. Trimming at V came to 4 bases and at J to 2 bases, leaving 6 bases not matched to a gene. Germline values: CDR1 SEHNR, CDR2 FQNEAQ (reference sequence).

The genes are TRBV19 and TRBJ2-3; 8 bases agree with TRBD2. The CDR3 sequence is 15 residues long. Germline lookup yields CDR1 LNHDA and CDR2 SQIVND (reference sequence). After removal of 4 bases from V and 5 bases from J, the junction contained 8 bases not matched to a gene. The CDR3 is CASSTQAGAGDTQYF. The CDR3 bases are TGTGCCAGTAGTACCCAAGCGGGAGCAGGAGATACGCAGTATTTT.

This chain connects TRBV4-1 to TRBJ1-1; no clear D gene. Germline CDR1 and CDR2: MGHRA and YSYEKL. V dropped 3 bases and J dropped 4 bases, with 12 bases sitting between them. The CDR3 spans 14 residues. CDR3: CASSQRGRVTEAFF. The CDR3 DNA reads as TGCGCCAGCAGCCAGAGAGGGCGGGTCACTGAAGCTTTCTTT.

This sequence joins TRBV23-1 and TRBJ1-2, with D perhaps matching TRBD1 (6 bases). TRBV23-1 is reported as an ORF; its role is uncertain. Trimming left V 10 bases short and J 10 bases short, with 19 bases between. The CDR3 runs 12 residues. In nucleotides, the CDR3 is TGCGCCATCTCGGACAGTTCGCGCGACTACACCTTC. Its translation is CAISDSSRDYTF.

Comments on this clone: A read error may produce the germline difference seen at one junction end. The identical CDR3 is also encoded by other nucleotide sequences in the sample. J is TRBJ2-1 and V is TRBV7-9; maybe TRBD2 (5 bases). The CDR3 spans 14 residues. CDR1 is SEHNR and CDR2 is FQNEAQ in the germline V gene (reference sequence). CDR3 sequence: CASSLAEGPDEQFF. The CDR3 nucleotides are TGTGCCAGCAGCCTAGCAGAGGGCCCGGATGAGCAGTTCTTC.

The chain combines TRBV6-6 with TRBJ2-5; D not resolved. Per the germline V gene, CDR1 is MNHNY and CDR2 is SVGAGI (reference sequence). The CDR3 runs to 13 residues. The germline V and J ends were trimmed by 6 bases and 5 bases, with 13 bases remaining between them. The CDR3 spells CASSNDPSETQYF. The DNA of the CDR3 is TGTGCCAGCAGCAACGACCCCTCGGAGACCCAGTACTTC.

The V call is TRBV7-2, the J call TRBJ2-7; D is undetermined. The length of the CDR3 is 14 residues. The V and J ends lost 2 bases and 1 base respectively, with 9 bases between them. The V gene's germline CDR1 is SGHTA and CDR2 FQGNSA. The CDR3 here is CASSLSRMSYEQYF. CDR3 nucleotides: TGTGCCAGCAGCTTATCTAGGATGTCCTACGAGCAGTACTTC.

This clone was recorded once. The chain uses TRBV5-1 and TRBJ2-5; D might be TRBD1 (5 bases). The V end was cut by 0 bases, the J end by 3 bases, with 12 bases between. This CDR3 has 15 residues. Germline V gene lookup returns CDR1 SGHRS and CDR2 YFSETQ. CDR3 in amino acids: CASSLVGRGEETQYF. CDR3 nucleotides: TGCGCCAGCAGCTTGGTGGGGCGTGGGGAAGAGACCCAGTACTTC.

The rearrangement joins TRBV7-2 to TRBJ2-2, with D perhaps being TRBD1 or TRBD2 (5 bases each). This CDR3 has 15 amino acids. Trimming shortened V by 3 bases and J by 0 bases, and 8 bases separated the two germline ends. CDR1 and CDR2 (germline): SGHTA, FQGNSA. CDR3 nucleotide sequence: TGTGCCAGCAGCTTGAGGGGATCGAACACCGGGGAGCTGTTTTTT. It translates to CASSLRGSNTGELFF.

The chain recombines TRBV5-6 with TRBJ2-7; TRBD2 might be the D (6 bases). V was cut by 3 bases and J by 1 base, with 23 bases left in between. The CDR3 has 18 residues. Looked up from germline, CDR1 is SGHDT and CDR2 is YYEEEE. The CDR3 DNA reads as TGTGCCAGCAGCTCTGCGGGACTTTTGGGGAGATTTTCCTACGAGCAGTACTTC. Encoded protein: CASSSAGLLGRFSYEQYF.

The CDR3 region has the DNA TGCGCCAGCAGTGGACAGGGGAGTCACGAGCAGTACTTC. This translates into CASSGQGSHEQYF. The V and J genes are TRBV10-1 and TRBJ2-7, with 8 bases fitting TRBD1. The CDR3 is 13 residues long. The ends lost 4 bases at V and 5 bases at J; junction bases unmatched: 4. Germline V CDR1 and CDR2: WNHNN, SYGVQD (reference sequence).

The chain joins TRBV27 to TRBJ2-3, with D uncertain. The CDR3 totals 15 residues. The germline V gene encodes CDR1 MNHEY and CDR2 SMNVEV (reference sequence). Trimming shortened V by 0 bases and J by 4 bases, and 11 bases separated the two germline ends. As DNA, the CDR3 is TGTGCCAGCAGTTTATCGTTTATCGGCCCAGATACGCAGTATTTT. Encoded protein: CASSLSFIGPDTQYF.

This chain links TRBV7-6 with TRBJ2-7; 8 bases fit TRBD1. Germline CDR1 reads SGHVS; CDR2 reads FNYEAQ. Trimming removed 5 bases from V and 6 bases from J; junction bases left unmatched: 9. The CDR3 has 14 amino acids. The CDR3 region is CASSKGQGIGEQYF. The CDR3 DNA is TGTGCCAGCAGCAAAGGACAGGGAATTGGCGAGCAGTACTTC.

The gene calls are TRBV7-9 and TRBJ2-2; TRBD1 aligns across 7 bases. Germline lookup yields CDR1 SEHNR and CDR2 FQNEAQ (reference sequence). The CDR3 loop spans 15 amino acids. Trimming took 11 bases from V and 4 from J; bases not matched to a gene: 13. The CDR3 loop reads CAYLNRGEVTGELFF. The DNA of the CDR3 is TGTGCCTATCTTAACAGGGGAGAGGTCACCGGGGAGCTGTTTTTT.

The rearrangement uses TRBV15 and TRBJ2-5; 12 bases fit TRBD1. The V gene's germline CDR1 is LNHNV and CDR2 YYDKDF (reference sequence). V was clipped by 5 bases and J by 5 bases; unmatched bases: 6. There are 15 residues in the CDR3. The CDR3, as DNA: TGTGCCACCAGCGGGGACAGGGGGCGCGTGGAGACCCAGTACTTC. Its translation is CATSGDRGRVETQYF.

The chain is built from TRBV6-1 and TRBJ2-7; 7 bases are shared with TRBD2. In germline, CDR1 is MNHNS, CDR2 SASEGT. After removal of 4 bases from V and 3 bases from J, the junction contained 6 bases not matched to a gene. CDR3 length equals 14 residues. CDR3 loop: CASSAPAGSYEQYF. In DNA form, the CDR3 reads TGTGCCAGCAGTGCCCCAGCGGGGAGCTACGAGCAGTACTTC.

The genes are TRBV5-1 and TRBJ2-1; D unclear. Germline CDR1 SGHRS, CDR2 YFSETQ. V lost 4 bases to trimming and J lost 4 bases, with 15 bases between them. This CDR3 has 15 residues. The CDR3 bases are TGCGCCAGCAGCCTCCGTACCCCCCGATACAATGAGCAGTTCTTC. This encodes CASSLRTPRYNEQFF.

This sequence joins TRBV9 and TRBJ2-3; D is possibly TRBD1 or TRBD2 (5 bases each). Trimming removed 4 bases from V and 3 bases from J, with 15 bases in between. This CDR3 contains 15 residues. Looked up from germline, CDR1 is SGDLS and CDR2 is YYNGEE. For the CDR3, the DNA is TGTGCCAGCAGCCTACTCGGGACGCCTACAGATACGCAGTATTTT. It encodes CASSLLGTPTDTQYF. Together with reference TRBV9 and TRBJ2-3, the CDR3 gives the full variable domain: DSGVTQTPKHLITATGQRVTLRCSPRSGDLSVYWYQQSLDQGLQFLIQYYNGEERAKGNILERFSAQQFPDLHSELNLSSLELGDSALYFCASSLLGTPTDTQYFGPGTRLTVL.

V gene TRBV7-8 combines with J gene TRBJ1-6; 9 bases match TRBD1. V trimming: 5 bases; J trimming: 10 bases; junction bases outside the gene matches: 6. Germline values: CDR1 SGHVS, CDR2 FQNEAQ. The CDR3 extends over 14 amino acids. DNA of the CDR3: TGTGCCAGCAGCCAACGACAGGGGGGGTCACCCCTCCACTTT. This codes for CASSQRQGGSPLHF.

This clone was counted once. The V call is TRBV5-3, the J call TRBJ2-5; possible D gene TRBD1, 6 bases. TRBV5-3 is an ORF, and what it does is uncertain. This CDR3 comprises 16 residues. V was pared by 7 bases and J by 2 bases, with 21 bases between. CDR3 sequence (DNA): TGTGCCAGACCGCCTTTCCGCTGCAGGGGTCAAGAGACCCAGTACTTC. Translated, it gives CARPPFRCRGQETQYF.